The sequence of this TCR beta chain was determined in a study of T cell changes during pregnancy in multiple sclerosis. Assay: immunoSEQ multiplex PCR; the TCRdb copy retains only in-frame clones and omits some. The sample has fewer than 45,000 clones, 90% seen once; the top ten hold about 9.1%. Germline lookup yields CDR1 GTSNPN and CDR2 SVGIG (reference sequence). V lost 5 bases to trimming and J lost 2 bases, with 16 bases between them. The CDR3 totals 15 residues. The chain has TRBV30 and TRBJ1-5; D may be TRBD1 (6 bases). Material: CD8+ T cells from peripheral blood mononuclear cells, obtained in the first trimester of pregnancy. The receptor's source is a female donor with multiple sclerosis, enrolled in a pregnancy study. As DNA, the CDR3 is TGTGCCTGGGCCCCGGACAGCGTCGGCAATCAGCCCCAGCATTTT. This codes for CAWAPDSVGNQPQHF.